Listed here are 2 T cell receptor beta chains from one sample, sequenced in a study of T cell repertoires in cytomegalovirus infection. TCRdb processed the reads anew with MiXCR; each CDR3 protein has one entry. The data show almost 300,000 distinct CDR3 sequences, around 10% seen once. The sequencing sample was made of PBMCs. The receptor source for this set is a human donor in good health (CMV status not recorded). Some clones in this sample may be carry-over from other donors' samples.

This clonotype was seen at least ten times. The V gene is TRBV7-6, the J gene TRBJ1-4; unclear D gene. CDR1 and CDR2 from the germline V gene are SGHVS and FNYEAQ. The CDR3 is 13 amino acids. V lost 1 base, J lost 10 bases, and 10 bases lay in between. The CDR3 reads CASSLGGLGKLFF. In DNA, the CDR3 is TGTGCCAGCAGCTTAGGAGGGCTTGGAAAACTGTTTTTT. Combining the CDR3 with reference TRBV7-6 and TRBJ1-4 gives the whole variable domain GAGVSQSPRYKVTKRGQDVALRCDPISGHVSLYWYRQALGQGPEFLTYFNYEAQQDKSGLPNDRFSAERPEGSISTLTIQRTEQRDSAMYRCASSLGGLGKLFFGSGTQLSVL.

This clonotype was found a few times. This sequence joins TRBV20-1 and TRBJ1-6; D remains unclear. Germline V gives CDR1 DFQATT, CDR2 SNEGSKA (reference sequence). The ends were cut back, 5 bases at V and 9 bases at J, with 23 bases in the middle. The CDR3 contains 16 residues. The CDR3 nucleotides read TGCAGTGCTCACCCCCCGGGGAAAAGCCTCAGTTCACCCCTCCACTTT. Protein product: CSAHPPGKSLSSPLHF.